This note documents a single TCR beta chain sequence. The study recruited people aged roughly 18 to 100 years across roughly 25 US areas. V dropped 6 bases and J dropped 6 bases, with 20 bases sitting between them. The CDR3 runs 16 residues. Germline V lookup: CDR1 MDHEN, CDR2 SYDVKM. The data belong to a study of blood T cell repertoires in COVID-19. Study as a whole: There were acute and convalescent COVID-19 samples, and they came from the United States, Italy and Spain.

Authors' data handling: Estimation of nucleated cell counts relied on the amplification of reference gene primers. Assay used: immunoSEQ multiplex PCR; TCRdb lists only in-frame clones, some missing. The DNA gave D and trimming, while V, J and clone size come from that table. In the table there are around 390,000 clones, about 87% of which are singletons. The sequence came from a woman in her fifties or sixties who had recovered from COVID-19. The chain has TRBV28 and TRBJ1-4, with D perhaps matching TRBD1 (6 bases). Sequencing was performed on PBMCs or T cells enriched from blood (not recorded which). CDR3 loop: CASSYHITGFDEKLFF. The CDR3 nucleotides read TGTGCCAGCAGCTACCATATTACAGGGTTTGATGAAAAACTGTTTTTT. The entire variable domain, with the rest obtained from reference TRBV28 and TRBJ1-4, is as follows: DVKVTQSSRYLVKRTGEKVFLECVQDMDHENMFWYRQDPGLGLRLIYFSYDVKMKEKGDIPEGYSVSREKKERFSLILESASTNQTSMYLCASSYHITGFDEKLFFGSGTQLSVL.